The source of this T cell receptor beta chain is a study of T-cell reconstitution after alpha-beta-depleted transplantation in children. Study observations and caveats: Once a year had passed after transplant, T-cell counts and diversity came mostly from newly produced T cells.

Unique molecular identifiers tagged the TCRbeta library. TCRdb reanalysed the PCR reads using MiXCR and keeps one entry per CDR3 protein. The sample holds about 980,000 distinct CDR3 sequences, 25% to 30% seen once. On this clonotype itself: Its antigen is unidentified.

Trimming stripped 5 bases from V and 7 bases from J, with 14 bases between. The CDR3 covers 12 residues. Germline V CDR1 and CDR2: DFQATT, SNEGSKA (reference sequence). This specimen was PBMCs, mostly from graft donor cells, taken 360 days after TCRalphabeta/CD19-depleted stem cell transplant. The receptor was isolated from a boy less than two years old who had a stem cell transplant for SCID, so the T cells may come from the graft donor. This chain uses TRBV20-1 with TRBJ1-2; D is perhaps TRBD1 (5 bases). In DNA, the CDR3 is TGCAGTGCTGGGACCGGTAGTGGTGGCTACACCTTC. It specifies CSAGTGSGGYTF.